Listed here are 5 T cell receptor beta chains from one sample, sequenced in a study of beta chain features in type 1 diabetes. Since all of the isolated RNA was reverse transcribed, expressed TCRB transcripts were what got sequenced. The protocol was immunoSEQ multiplex PCR, while the TCRdb copy is restricted to in-frame clones and leaves out a portion. The sample has 300,000 to 350,000 clones; 6.5% to 10% are singletons. Sample: central memory CD4+ T cells from blood. All receptors derive from a woman under 30 in good health.

This clone has at least ten counts. V and J are TRBV11-3 and TRBJ2-2; TRBD1 matches at 8 bases. The CDR3 consists of 15 residues. Per the germline V gene, CDR1 is SGHNT and CDR2 is YENEEA. V lost 3 bases and J lost 5; bases outside the gene matches: 5. CDR3 in amino acids: CASSFRTGGTGELFF. The CDR3 region has the DNA TGTGCCAGCAGCTTTCGAACAGGGGGAACCGGGGAGCTGTTTTTT.

Remarks on this clone: At one of its ends the junction is not consistent with the germline gene, which may arise from a read error. The V gene is TRBV4-1, the J gene TRBJ2-2; 8 bases agree with TRBD2. Germline V lookup: CDR1 MGHRA, CDR2 YSYEKL. The CDR3 is 16 amino acids. The CDR3 here is CASSQDWREDTGELLF. The CDR3 DNA reads as TGCGCCAGCAGCCAAGATTGGCGGGAGGACACCGGGGAGCTGCTTTTT.

V is TRBV7-9 and J is TRBJ2-2; 15 nucleotides agree with TRBD2. This CDR3 is 14 amino acids long. V shed 8 bases, J shed 5 bases, and the junction held 0 bases outside the gene matches. Germline V gene lookup returns CDR1 SEHNR and CDR2 FQNEAQ (reference sequence). This CDR3 reads CASGTSGRTGELFF. The CDR3 DNA is TGTGCCAGCGGGACTAGCGGGAGGACCGGGGAGCTGTTTTTT.

This clone was detected only a few times. This chain joins TRBV4-3 and TRBJ2-2, with D perhaps TRBD2 (5 bases). Germline V gene sequence: CDR1 LGHNA, CDR2 YSLEER. The germline V and J ends were trimmed by 4 bases and 2 bases, with 14 bases remaining between them. The CDR3 loop spans 16 amino acids. Written as DNA, the CDR3 is TGCGCCAGCAGCCGAGGCGAGGGAGTCAACACCGGGGAGCTGTTTTTT. Its protein product is CASSRGEGVNTGELFF.

This clone was detected only a few times. The chain uses TRBV18 and TRBJ2-5, with D possibly being TRBD2 (5 bases). CDR1 and CDR2 (germline): KGHSH, LQKENI. This CDR3 comprises 14 residues. V shed 3 bases and J shed 2 bases, with 10 bases lying between them. The CDR3 region has the DNA TGTGCCAGCTCACCTGGACTTGGGCAAGAGACCCAGTACTTC. Translation: CASSPGLGQETQYF.